These 14 T cell receptor beta chains originate from one sample sequenced in a study of identical twins. Each CDR3 protein is one row after TCRdb ran MiXCR on the 5' RACE reads. In the table there are some 1,600,000 distinct CDR3 sequences, around 33% of which are singletons. The sample comprised cord blood. These receptors all stem from a newborn girl in good health.

J is TRBJ2-2 and V is TRBV5-1; TRBD2 aligns across 7 bases. This CDR3 has 16 amino acids. CDR1 and CDR2 from the germline V gene are SGHRS and YFSETQ. J was trimmed by 8 bases and V by 0 bases; bases with no gene match: 10. This chain's CDR3 is CASSLVFGGRSGELFF. CDR3 in DNA: TGCGCCAGCAGCTTGGTGTTCGGCGGGAGATCGGGGGAGCTGTTTTTT.

This clonotype was found a few times. The J gene is TRBJ2-4, the V gene TRBV11-2, with 9 bases lining up with TRBD1. The CDR3 is made up of 16 amino acids. The V gene end was trimmed by 4 bases and the J gene end by 6 bases; junction bases not matched to a gene: 10. Germline values: CDR1 SGHAT, CDR2 FQNNGV. The CDR3 sequence: CASSSILGDRVNIQYF. The CDR3 DNA sequence: TGTGCCAGCAGCTCAATTTTAGGGGACAGGGTAAACATTCAGTACTTC. The whole variable domain, filled in from reference TRBV11-2 and TRBJ2-4, reads EAGVAQSPRYKIIEKRQSVAFWCNPISGHATLYWYQQILGQGPKLLIQFQNNGVVDDSQLPKDRFSAERLKGVDSTLKIQPAKLEDSAVYLCASSSILGDRVNIQYFGAGTRLSVL.

The chain is built from TRBV7-9 and TRBJ2-2; tentative D call: TRBD2 (5 bases). The CDR3 extends over 14 amino acids. Germline V gene sequence: CDR1 SEHNR, CDR2 FQNEAQ (reference sequence). The V gene lost 8 bases and the J gene lost 0 bases, with 10 bases spanning the gap. Here the CDR3 DNA reads TGTGCCAGCGTATCCGGGACGAACACCGGGGAGCTGTTTTTT. It specifies CASVSGTNTGELFF.

V gene TRBV20-1 combines with J gene TRBJ1-1; 8 bases fit TRBD1. Trimming cost V 3 bases and J 1 base; bases outside gene matches: 4. CDR1 is DFQATT and CDR2 is SNEGSKA in the germline V gene (reference sequence). The CDR3 loop spans 14 amino acids. CDR3 protein: CSARETGANTEAFF. DNA for the CDR3: TGCAGTGCTAGGGAGACAGGGGCGAACACTGAAGCTTTCTTT.

The sample holds a few counts of this clonotype. The chain links TRBV29-1 to TRBJ1-2; D is ambiguous. The CDR3 has 9 amino acids. Trimming cost V 7 bases and J 3 bases, with 3 bases left between them. Germline CDR1 SQVTM, CDR2 ANQGSEA. CDR3 coding DNA: TGCAGCGATCACTATGGCTACACCTTC. As protein: CSDHYGYTF. The entire variable domain, with the rest obtained from reference TRBV29-1 and TRBJ1-2, is as follows: SAVISQKPSRDICQRGTSLTIQCQVDSQVTMMFWYRQQPGQSLTLIATANQGSEATYESGFVIDKFPISRPNLTFSTLTVSNMSPEDSSIYLCSDHYGYTFGSGTRLTVV.

At least ten counts were recorded for this clonotype. The chain uses TRBV29-1 and TRBJ1-2, with 10 bases identical to TRBD1. J lost 3 bases, V lost 6 bases, and 1 base had no gene match. The CDR3 sequence is 12 residues long. The germline gives CDR1 SQVTM, CDR2 ANQGSEA. CDR3 nucleotide sequence: TGCAGCGTGACAGGGGGCTACTATGGCTACACCTTC. As protein: CSVTGGYYGYTF.

This clonotype has just a few counts. The chain couples TRBV20-1 to TRBJ1-1; 11 positions agree with TRBD1. This CDR3 has 14 residues. Trimming at V came to 0 bases and at J to 3 bases, leaving 0 bases not matched to a gene. The V gene's germline CDR1 is DFQATT and CDR2 SNEGSKA (reference sequence). The CDR3 sequence is CSAREGQGDTEAFF. The CDR3 bases are TGCAGTGCTAGAGAGGGACAGGGGGACACTGAAGCTTTCTTT.

This clonotype was observed many times. J is TRBJ2-4 and V is TRBV6-5; the D is unclear. CDR1 is MNHEY and CDR2 is SVGAGI in the germline V gene. The V end was cut by 5 bases, the J end by 0 bases, with 5 bases between. This CDR3 region has 13 residues. CDR3 residues: CASSRTAKNIQYF. CDR3 nucleotide sequence: TGTGCCAGCAGTCGGACAGCCAAAAACATTCAGTACTTC.

The chain couples TRBV7-9 to TRBJ2-5; maybe TRBD1 (6 bases). CDR1 and CDR2 (germline): SEHNR, FQNEAQ (reference sequence). CDR3 length equals 15 residues. The V end lost 0 bases, the J end lost 5 bases, and 13 bases lay between the germline ends. CDR3 residues: CASSLAMGRGETQYF. In DNA form, the CDR3 reads TGTGCCAGCAGCTTAGCGATGGGCAGGGGTGAGACCCAGTACTTC.

This clonotype was detected only a few times. The chain couples TRBV20-1 to TRBJ1-2, with TRBD1 matching over 7 bases. This CDR3 spans 14 amino acids. V lost 5 bases, J lost 3 bases, and 9 bases stayed unmatched. Per germline, CDR1 DFQATT and CDR2 SNEGSKA (reference sequence). This chain's CDR3 is CSAHRRDSDYGYTF. The CDR3 DNA is TGCAGTGCTCACCGCCGGGACAGCGACTATGGCTACACCTTC.

The V and J genes are TRBV5-1 and TRBJ1-2, with a possible D match to TRBD1 (6 bases). Trimming pared 1 base from V and 0 bases from J, leaving 10 bases between. This CDR3 contains 15 residues. Looked up from germline, CDR1 is SGHRS and CDR2 is YFSETQ. The CDR3 is CASSLTGGTNYGYTF. The DNA for the CDR3 is TGCGCCAGCAGCTTGACGGGGGGCACTAACTATGGCTACACCTTC.

This clonotype was recorded only once. The chain recombines TRBV6-5 with TRBJ1-1; D possibly corresponds to TRBD1 (6 bases). CDR1 and CDR2 from the germline V gene are MNHEY and SVGAGI. V lost 6 bases to trimming and J lost 5 bases, with 13 bases between them. This CDR3 contains 13 residues. The CDR3 loop is CASRQGLGTEAFF. CDR3 nucleotides: TGTGCCAGCAGACAGGGTTTGGGAACTGAAGCTTTCTTT.

This clonotype was detected a few times. The chain is built from TRBV29-1 and TRBJ1-2; 7 bases map to TRBD1. In germline, CDR1 is SQVTM, CDR2 ANQGSEA. The CDR3 totals 13 residues. The junction had 7 bases not matched to a gene; V was cut back by 4 bases and J by 5 bases. CDR3 sequence (DNA): TGCAGCGTTGGGGTTGGGACAGTTTATGGCTACACCTTC. It codes for CSVGVGTVYGYTF.

This clonotype occurred once. This chain joins TRBV5-1 and TRBJ2-1, with 9 bases that match TRBD2. Germline values: CDR1 SGHRS, CDR2 YFSETQ. This CDR3 comprises 15 residues. J lost 9 bases, V lost 0 bases, and 7 bases had no gene match. CDR3 in DNA: TGCGCCAGCAGCTTGGAGGCGGGAGGGCCTTTTGAGCAGTTCTTC. Amino acid sequence: CASSLEAGGPFEQFF.